These 25 T cell receptor beta chains were sequenced from one sample in a study of OX40 agonist ivuxolimab in advanced cancers. Assay: immunoSEQ multiplex PCR; the TCRdb copy retains only in-frame clones and omits some. Of tens of thousands of clones in the sample, around 80% were seen once. Specimen: CD4+ or CD8+ T cells sorted from blood, collected in a trial of the OX40 agonist ivuxolimab. All receptors come from an adult with an advanced solid tumor such as melanoma, head and neck, liver or kidney cancer.

The chain couples TRBV6-1 to TRBJ2-1; TRBD2 aligns across 8 bases. From germline, CDR1 is MNHNS and CDR2 SASEGT. The V gene end was trimmed by 2 bases and the J gene end by 0 bases; junction bases not matched to a gene: 3. CDR3 length: 16 amino acids. This CDR3 reads CASSEQAGGSYNEQFF. The CDR3 DNA is TGTGCCAGCAGTGAACAGGCGGGGGGCTCCTACAATGAGCAGTTCTTC.

The genes are TRBV5-6 and TRBJ1-5, with TRBD1 identical over 8 bases. Germline V CDR1 and CDR2: SGHDT, YYEEEE. This CDR3 region has 16 residues. V lost 2 bases and J lost 4; bases outside the gene matches: 8. The CDR3 sequence is CASSFGGTGGNQPQHF. CDR3 bases: TGTGCCAGCAGCTTTGGAGGAACAGGGGGGAATCAGCCCCAGCATTTT.

About this clone: Just one base apart from a much larger clone, this may be a read error. This chain connects TRBV19 to TRBJ1-5; D is possibly TRBD1 (5 bases). The CDR3 loop spans 19 amino acids. Germline V gene sequence: CDR1 LNHDA, CDR2 SQIVND (reference sequence). The CDR3 protein is CTSSIGTGLRNIRNQPQHF. CDR3 nucleotide sequence: TGTACCAGTAGTATAGGTACAGGTCTGAGGAATATACGCAATCAGCCCCAGCATTTT.

CDR3 region: CASTRRQGSPLHF. The CDR3 DNA is TGTGCCAGCACCCGACGCCAGGGATCACCCCTCCACTTT. The chain joins TRBV5-6 to TRBJ1-6, with D tentatively TRBD1 (5 bases). Trimming pared 6 bases from V and 10 bases from J, leaving 14 bases between. The CDR3 contains 13 residues. Looked up from germline, CDR1 is SGHDT and CDR2 is YYEEEE.

CDR3 bases: TGTGCCAGCAGTTTATCGTGGCAAGGCAAGACCGAGCAGTACTTC. Translated, it gives CASSLSWQGKTEQYF. This sequence joins TRBV27 and TRBJ2-7; D call uncertain. V was cut by 0 bases and J by 6 bases, with 15 bases left in between. This CDR3 has 15 residues. In germline, CDR1 is MNHEY, CDR2 SMNVEV (reference sequence).

The chain has TRBV7-3 and TRBJ2-3, with 9 bases matching TRBD2. Trimming at V came to 4 bases and at J to 4 bases, leaving 3 bases not matched to a gene. Per germline, CDR1 SGHTA and CDR2 FQGTGA. This CDR3 is built from 14 residues. This chain's CDR3 is CASSYRTSADTQYF. CDR3 nucleotides: TGTGCCAGCAGCTATAGGACTAGCGCAGATACGCAGTATTTT.

The chain uses TRBV7-6 and TRBJ2-7; D possibly corresponds to TRBD1 (6 bases). CDR1 and CDR2 from the germline V gene are SGHVS and FNYEAQ. The length of the CDR3 is 14 residues. Trimming took off 3 bases at V and 8 bases at J, with 17 bases between the two ends. DNA for the CDR3: TGTGCCAGCAGCTTCGACCCCGAGGGGGACCAGCAGTACTTC. This gives the protein CASSFDPEGDQQYF.

V and J are TRBV7-2 and TRBJ2-1; 7 bases match TRBD2. CDR1 is SGHTA and CDR2 is FQGNSA in the germline V gene. V gave up 6 bases and J gave up 9 bases; unmatched junction bases: 14. The length of the CDR3 is 15 residues. Here the CDR3 reads CASSSPLGTKSEQFF. The CDR3 DNA is TGTGCCAGCAGTTCCCCTCTCGGGACTAAGAGTGAGCAGTTCTTC.

The chain has TRBV5-1 and TRBJ1-1; weak D call: TRBD1 (5 bases). The V end was cut by 3 bases, the J end by 5 bases, with 17 bases between. CDR3 size: 15 residues. Germline assignment: CDR1 SGHRS and CDR2 YFSETQ. The CDR3 region is CASSSFWGGRTEAFF. The CDR3, as DNA: TGCGCCAGCAGCTCGTTCTGGGGGGGACGGACTGAAGCTTTCTTT.

The chain uses TRBV5-1 and TRBJ2-7; D possibly matches TRBD1 or TRBD2 (5 bases each). The CDR3 is 13 residues long. The V and J ends lost 0 bases and 4 bases respectively, with 8 bases between them. From germline, CDR1 is SGHRS and CDR2 YFSETQ. The CDR3, as DNA: TGCGCCAGCAGCTTGGTTGGGGGATACGAGCAGTACTTC. As protein: CASSLVGGYEQYF. The full variable domain, rest sourced from reference TRBV5-1 and TRBJ2-7, is KAGVTQTPRYLIKTRGQQVTLSCSPISGHRSVSWYQQTPGQGLQFLFEYFSETQRNKGNFPGRFSGRQFSNSRSEMNVSTLELGDSALYLCASSLVGGYEQYFGPGTRLTVT.

V and J are TRBV27 and TRBJ2-7, with a weak D call TRBD1 (5 bases). CDR3 length: 11 residues. Deletions cut 6 bases from V and 5 bases from J, with 8 bases between. Looked up from germline, CDR1 is MNHEY and CDR2 is SMNVEV (reference sequence). CDR3 nucleotide sequence: TGTGCCAGCAGAGGGGCGAACGAGCAGTACTTC. Protein sequence: CASRGANEQYF.

This clone was picked up one time. The J gene is TRBJ1-4, the V gene TRBV2, with D unresolved. The germline V gene encodes CDR1 SNHLY and CDR2 FYNNEI. V lost 8 bases and J 4 bases, leaving 23 bases between the germline ends. The CDR3 covers 17 residues. CDR3 nucleotides: TGTGCCAGCGAAGACACGGCGACTGCGACCTATAATGAAAAACTGTTTTTT. It yields the protein CASEDTATATYNEKLFF.

This clone is a singleton in its sample. CDR3 DNA: TGTGCCAGCAGTCAGATGGGGACCCACTCTGGGGCCAACGTCCTGACTTTC. Protein: CASSQMGTHSGANVLTF. The chain joins TRBV28 to TRBJ2-6; D tentatively fits TRBD1 or TRBD2 (5 bases each). Germline V CDR1 and CDR2: MDHEN, SYDVKM. The V end lost 5 bases, the J end lost 0 bases, and 14 bases lay between the germline ends. This CDR3 region has 17 residues.

In this sample, this clone is medium-sized. The chain uses TRBV27 and TRBJ1-5, with TRBD1 matching 7 bases. With 8 bases clipped from V and 4 bases from J, the junction kept 8 bases outside the gene matches. The CDR3 consists of 14 residues. Germline CDR1 and CDR2: MNHEY and SMNVEV (reference sequence). CDR3 sequence (DNA): TGTGCCAGCGGGGGGACAGAATTTAATCAGCCCCAGCATTTT. This translates into CASGGTEFNQPQHF.

CDR3 nucleotide sequence: TGTGCCAGCAGTATTGGGAGCACTGAAGCTTTCTTT. This translates into CASSIGSTEAFF. This chain joins TRBV6-1 and TRBJ1-1; D call uncertain. The CDR3 consists of 12 residues. Per the germline V gene, CDR1 is MNHNS and CDR2 is SASEGT. Trimming took off 5 bases at V and 4 bases at J, with 8 bases between the two ends.

The genes are TRBV6-1 and TRBJ1-2; 7 bases fit TRBD1. The CDR3 runs 15 residues. Trimming at V came to 5 bases and at J to 0 bases, leaving 6 bases not matched to a gene. Germline assignment: CDR1 MNHNS and CDR2 SASEGT. The CDR3 sequence is CASSWAGTANYGYTF. The CDR3 coding sequence is TGTGCCAGCAGTTGGGCCGGGACAGCTAACTATGGCTACACCTTC.

The rearrangement uses TRBV11-2 and TRBJ2-5, with D unresolved. The J call may be in error: the DNA end matches TRBJ2-7 better. CDR3 length: 13 amino acids. The germline V gene encodes CDR1 SGHAT and CDR2 FQNNGV. The chain's CDR3 is CASSLGLRYEQYF. CDR3 bases: TGTGCCAGCAGCTTAGGTCTTCGGTACGAGCAGTACTTC.

J is TRBJ2-7 and V is TRBV9, with D perhaps being TRBD1 or TRBD2 (6 bases each). This CDR3 has 13 amino acids. The germline V gene encodes CDR1 SGDLS and CDR2 YYNGEE. V dropped 4 bases and J dropped 7 bases, with 15 bases sitting between them. The DNA of the CDR3 is TGTGCCAGCAGCCGAAGGGGGGCAGGGGAGCAGTACTTC. Its protein product is CASSRRGAGEQYF.

The rearrangement uses TRBV2 and TRBJ1-2, with D unresolved. V was shortened by 7 bases and J by 4 bases, with 10 bases between the two germline ends. This CDR3 is built from 12 residues. Germline V gives CDR1 SNHLY, CDR2 FYNNEI. CDR3 region: CASTISSYGYTF. CDR3 nucleotide sequence: TGTGCCAGCACTATAAGCAGCTATGGCTACACCTTC.

The genes are TRBV4-2 and TRBJ2-5; TRBD2 matches at 8 bases. Per germline, CDR1 LGHNA and CDR2 YNFKEQ. V gave up 5 bases and J gave up 5 bases; unmatched junction bases: 4. CDR3 size: 13 residues. CDR3 bases: TGTGCCAGCAGCTTGCGCGGGGGGGAGACCCAGTACTTC. This codes for CASSLRGGETQYF.

The V call is TRBV9, the J call TRBJ2-1, with D possibly matching TRBD1 (5 bases). The CDR3 is 17 residues long. Trimming took off 1 base at V and 1 base at J, with 15 bases between the two ends. Germline V lookup: CDR1 SGDLS, CDR2 YYNGEE. CDR3 coding DNA: TGTGCCAGCAGCGTACGGGCAGGGAAAGGGTCCTACAATGAGCAGTTCTTC. It codes for CASSVRAGKGSYNEQFF.

The V call is TRBV20-1, the J call TRBJ2-5, with 7 bases fitting TRBD1. The CDR3 spans 11 residues. CDR1 is DFQATT, CDR2 SNEGSKA, per germline (reference sequence). Unmatched junction bases numbered 0, after V lost 4 bases and J lost 4 bases. CDR3 amino acids: CSANRGETQYF. CDR3 DNA: TGCAGTGCTAACAGGGGAGAGACCCAGTACTTC.

The chain is built from TRBV10-3 and TRBJ2-1; D is tentatively TRBD1 or TRBD2 (7 bases each). The germline CDR1 and CDR2 sequences are ENHRY and SYGVKD. V was clipped by 5 bases and J by 4 bases, with 21 bases between them. The CDR3 sequence is 17 residues long. The CDR3 DNA is TGTGCCATCAGTTTGGGGGGGCGGACAGGATATTACAATGAGCAGTTCTTC. Protein: CAISLGGRTGYYNEQFF.

In its sample, this clone was seen a few times. The chain carries TRBV7-9 and TRBJ2-1; 7 bases align to TRBD2. Trimming removed 5 bases from V and 0 bases from J; junction bases left unmatched: 4. Germline assignment: CDR1 SEHNR and CDR2 FQNEAQ (reference sequence). CDR3 size: 15 residues. CDR3 nucleotide sequence: TGTGCCAGCAGCCCAGGGACTATCTCCTACAATGAGCAGTTCTTC. Translated: CASSPGTISYNEQFF.

J is TRBJ1-6 and V is TRBV10-3; the D is unclear. The CDR3 extends over 12 amino acids. The germline CDR1 and CDR2 sequences are ENHRY and SYGVKD. V was pared by 0 bases and J by 13 bases, with 7 bases between. CDR3 protein: CAISESDGPLHF. CDR3 sequence (DNA): TGTGCCATCAGTGAGTCAGATGGGCCCCTCCACTTT.